This TCR beta chain was sequenced in a study of CD8+ T cells in alopecia areata. The authors extracted RNA and reverse transcribed it into cDNA as the sequencing template. The table came from immunoSEQ multiplex PCR; TCRdb's copy has only in-frame clones and leaves some out. The sample has approximately 59,000 clones, about 44% seen once. V was pared by 5 bases and J by 4 bases, with 12 bases between. The CDR3 runs 12 residues. Germline V gives CDR1 SQVTM, CDR2 ANQGSEA. This receptor was obtained from a human donor with alopecia areata. This chain joins TRBV29-1 and TRBJ2-7; perhaps TRBD1 as D (5 bases). The specimen comprised CD8+ T cells sorted from blood, sampled at week 0. This CDR3 reads CSVRQGSYEQYF. The CDR3, as DNA: TGCAGCGTTCGCCAGGGTAGTTACGAGCAGTACTTC.